One sample yielded the 25 T cell receptor beta chains listed below, sequenced in a study of blood T cell repertoires in COVID-19 (dated by TCRdb to 2019 to 2021). Libraries came from the immunoSEQ multiplex PCR assay. The immuneACCESS repertoire file appears here via TCRdb, limited to in-frame rearrangements. These files lack a portion of the clones; in checked studies, under half of the deficit traces to unresolved V genes, and the cause of the others is not known. This sample has approximately 240,000 clones in its table, and around 90% of those were observed once. The ten top clones hold 1.5% to 2% of the sample. The sequencing sample was made of PBMCs or T cells enriched from blood (not recorded which). Every receptor here comes from a woman under 30 who had recovered from COVID-19.

V and J are TRBV28 and TRBJ2-2, with a tentative D call TRBD2 (6 bases). The CDR3 totals 15 residues. V lost 3 bases and J 6 bases, leaving 14 bases between the germline ends. Looked up from germline, CDR1 is MDHEN and CDR2 is SYDVKM. The CDR3 DNA follows: TGTGCCAGCAGTTTTTCCGGGAGTGCCTCCGGGGAGCTGTTTTTT. Translating gives CASSFSGSASGELFF.

The chain combines TRBV28 with TRBJ1-6, with no clear D. Looked up from germline, CDR1 is MDHEN and CDR2 is SYDVKM. The V end lost 6 bases, the J end lost 11 bases, and 11 bases lay between the germline ends. The CDR3 is made up of 12 amino acids. CDR3 bases: TGTGCCAGCAGGCCCGGTATGCCACCCCTCCACTTT. Protein product: CASRPGMPPLHF.

V is TRBV14 and J is TRBJ1-2, with D hard to call. V shed 3 bases and J shed 2 bases, with 7 bases lying between them. The CDR3 is made up of 13 amino acids. Germline CDR1 reads SGHDN; CDR2 reads FVKESK. For the CDR3, the DNA is TGTGCCAGCAGCCAGGTGCGCAACTATGGCTACACCTTC. Its protein is CASSQVRNYGYTF.

The chain is built from TRBV7-9 and TRBJ2-7; D is uncertain. V was shortened by 5 bases and J by 7 bases, with 9 bases between the two germline ends. The CDR3 sequence is 11 residues long. CDR1 and CDR2 (germline): SEHNR, FQNEAQ (reference sequence). The CDR3 is CASSQSGEQYF. The CDR3 nucleotides read TGTGCCAGCAGCCAGTCTGGTGAGCAGTACTTC.

This chain connects TRBV3-1 (or the pseudogene TRBV3-2) to TRBJ2-3, with 9 bases lining up with TRBD1. Germline V gives CDR1 LGHDT, CDR2 YNNKEL (reference sequence). The CDR3 is 16 residues long. V lost 6 bases to trimming and J lost 2 bases; unmatched junction nucleotides: 9. The CDR3 loop reads CASSRFRDRATDTQYF. In DNA, the CDR3 is TGTGCCAGCAGTCGATTCCGGGACAGGGCCACAGATACGCAGTATTTT.

This clone was seen a single time. The gene calls are TRBV5-4 and TRBJ1-2, with 9 bases aligning to TRBD1. CDR1 is SGHNT and CDR2 is YYREEE in the germline V gene (reference sequence). The CDR3 is made up of 15 amino acids. V lost 4 bases to trimming and J lost 2 bases; unmatched junction nucleotides: 6. CDR3 sequence reads: CASSPWTGENYGYTF. The CDR3 nucleotides read TGTGCCAGCAGCCCGTGGACAGGGGAAAACTATGGCTACACCTTC.

This clone was counted once. V is TRBV5-1 and J is TRBJ1-1; D perhaps matches TRBD1 (6 bases). This CDR3 is 15 amino acids long. Trimming removed 0 bases at V and 11 bases at J, with 20 bases between. Germline V CDR1 and CDR2: SGHRS, YFSETQ. The CDR3 DNA is TGCGCCAGCAGCTTGGATTCAGGGGCTCCTCTATTGGCTTTCTTT. This codes for CASSLDSGAPLLAFF.

This clone was counted between two and nine times. Other nucleotide sequences in the sample specify the same CDR3. The chain couples TRBV9 to TRBJ1-2; 7 bases fit TRBD1. The CDR3 extends over 13 amino acids. CDR1 is SGDLS, CDR2 YYNGEE, per germline. With V trimmed by 2 bases and J by 3 bases, 1 base remained unmatched. The CDR3 DNA reads as TGTGCCAGCAGCGTTGGGACAGACTATGGCTACACCTTC. It codes for CASSVGTDYGYTF.

The V gene is TRBV5-5, the J gene TRBJ2-7; 11 positions match TRBD1. From germline, CDR1 is SGHKS and CDR2 YYEKEE (reference sequence). The trim removed 1 base at V and 0 bases at J, leaving 3 bases unmatched. The length of the CDR3 is 16 residues. CDR3 residues: CASSLSGTGGSYEQYF. Written as DNA, the CDR3 is TGTGCCAGCAGCTTGTCGGGGACAGGGGGCTCCTACGAGCAGTACTTC.

The chain recombines TRBV5-1 with TRBJ1-3; D unresolved. V lost 0 bases to trimming and J lost 2 bases, with 9 bases between them. There are 15 residues in the CDR3. CDR1 is SGHRS, CDR2 YFSETQ, per germline. CDR3 in DNA: TGCGCCAGCAGCTTGGTGTCAGGCCCTGGAAACACCATATATTTT. This codes for CASSLVSGPGNTIYF.

This chain uses TRBV19 with TRBJ1-5; D is ambiguous. Trimming took off 3 bases at V and 8 bases at J, with 8 bases between the two ends. The CDR3 extends over 12 amino acids. CDR1 and CDR2 (germline): LNHDA, SQIVND (reference sequence). The CDR3 protein is CASSIVPEPQHF. CDR3 in DNA: TGTGCCAGTAGTATTGTCCCAGAGCCCCAGCATTTT.

The table lists this clone with a count of one. This chain links TRBV18 with TRBJ2-1, with a weak D call TRBD1 (6 bases). This CDR3 is 14 amino acids long. Per the germline V gene, CDR1 is KGHSH and CDR2 is LQKENI. Trimming pared 3 bases from V and 5 bases from J, leaving 11 bases between. The CDR3 DNA follows: TGTGCCAGCTCACCGGGACAAATTGACAATGAGCAGTTCTTC. This sequence encodes CASSPGQIDNEQFF.

The genes are TRBV4-1 and TRBJ1-2; 8 bases line up with TRBD1. This CDR3 region has 15 residues. Germline lookup yields CDR1 MGHRA and CDR2 YSYEKL. Trimming removed 1 base from V and 3 bases from J; junction bases left unmatched: 4. As DNA, the CDR3 is TGCGCCAGCAGCCAAGCCCCAGGGGGCGACTATGGCTACACCTTC. It specifies CASSQAPGGDYGYTF.

This clone was counted once. The V gene is TRBV9, the J gene TRBJ1-1; weak D call: TRBD1 (5 bases). The V gene lost 0 bases and the J gene lost 4 bases, with 10 bases spanning the gap. There are 14 residues in the CDR3. Germline assignment: CDR1 SGDLS and CDR2 YYNGEE. As DNA, the CDR3 is TGTGCCAGCAGCGTAGCTCTGGGGGGCACTGAAGCTTTCTTT. It translates to CASSVALGGTEAFF.

This clone came up many times. This chain uses TRBV24-1 with TRBJ2-1; TRBD2 matches 10 bases. Germline assignment: CDR1 KGHDR and CDR2 SFDVKD. V lost 0 bases and J lost 8; bases outside the gene matches: 6. There are 16 residues in the CDR3. The CDR3 sequence is CATSDLSSGSGDEQFF. CDR3 sequence (DNA): TGTGCCACCAGTGATTTGTCTAGCGGGAGTGGGGATGAGCAGTTCTTC.

The chain uses TRBV27 and TRBJ1-2; the D gene is possibly TRBD1 (6 bases). Germline values: CDR1 MNHEY, CDR2 SMNVEV (reference sequence). This CDR3 is 14 amino acids long. Trimming removed 5 bases from V and 1 base from J, with 11 bases in between. The CDR3 DNA is TGTGCCAGCAGTCAACAGGGATATAACTATGGCTACACCTTC. Its protein product is CASSQQGYNYGYTF.

This clone was seen a handful of times. The chain is built from TRBV5-1 and TRBJ2-2; 9 nucleotides agree with TRBD1. This CDR3 is 18 amino acids long. Germline V gives CDR1 SGHRS, CDR2 YFSETQ. V dropped 6 bases and J dropped 6; count of bases not matched to a gene: 18. The CDR3 coding sequence is TGCGCCAGCACCAATCATGGCTCTAGGACAGGGGACTCCGGGGAGCTGTTTTTT. Encoded protein: CASTNHGSRTGDSGELFF.

The CDR3 region has the DNA TGTGCCAGCAGCTTTCCCGACAGGGTTTGCGGAAACACCATATATTTT. Translation: CASSFPDRVCGNTIYF. The chain is built from TRBV13 and TRBJ1-3; 7 positions agree with TRBD1. Germline V CDR1 and CDR2: PRHDT, FYEKMQ (reference sequence). There are 16 residues in the CDR3. J gave up 4 bases and V 3 bases, and 9 bases lay outside the gene matches.

J is TRBJ2-3 and V is TRBV24-1, with TRBD1 identical over 7 bases. V shed 9 bases and J 5 bases; nucleotides not matched to a gene: 10. The CDR3 extends over 14 amino acids. From germline, CDR1 is KGHDR and CDR2 SFDVKD. CDR3: CATGGQDVGDTQYF. The DNA for the CDR3 is TGTGCCACCGGTGGACAGGACGTGGGAGATACGCAGTATTTT.

The DNA for the CDR3 is TGTGCCAGTAGTATCGGCAGGGTTGGTGACACCGGGGAGCTGTTTTTT. Encoded protein: CASSIGRVGDTGELFF. The J gene is TRBJ2-2, the V gene TRBV19; the D gene is possibly TRBD1 (5 bases). The germline CDR1 and CDR2 sequences are LNHDA and SQIVND (reference sequence). V was trimmed by 3 bases and J by 3 bases, leaving 14 bases between them. The length of the CDR3 is 16 residues.

The gene calls are TRBV3-1 (or the pseudogene TRBV3-2) and TRBJ1-1; tentative D call: TRBD1 (5 bases). Trimming removed 0 bases from V and 6 bases from J, with 11 bases in between. Germline CDR1 LGHDT, CDR2 YNNKEL (reference sequence). The CDR3 extends over 14 amino acids. The CDR3, as DNA: TGTGCCAGCAGCCAAGACGGGGGAATTCCTGAAGCTTTCTTT. Protein product: CASSQDGGIPEAFF.

The chain carries TRBV28 and TRBJ2-1; perhaps TRBD1 as D (5 bases). Between the trimmed V and J ends, which lost 9 bases and 6 bases, there was a span of 27 bases. The CDR3 is 17 residues long. Per the germline V gene, CDR1 is MDHEN and CDR2 is SYDVKM. The CDR3 region has the DNA TGTGCCAGTTCTTCCTACAACCCCGCCAGGGTCGGCAATGAGCAGTTCTTC. Its translation: CASSSYNPARVGNEQFF.

The chain employs TRBV29-1 and TRBJ2-3, with D possibly TRBD1 on 5 matching bases. V gave up 1 base and J gave up 0 bases, with 14 bases separating them. Germline assignment: CDR1 SQVTM and CDR2 ANQGSEA. This CDR3 comprises 16 residues. CDR3 protein: CSVEVRTHSSTDTQYF. The CDR3 nucleotides read TGCAGCGTTGAAGTAAGGACACACTCTAGCACAGATACGCAGTATTTT.

The chain employs TRBV3-1 (or the pseudogene TRBV3-2) and TRBJ1-1; D is unclear. The CDR3 extends over 14 amino acids. Trimming removed 7 bases at V and 1 base at J, with 13 bases between. Germline V gene lookup returns CDR1 LGHDT and CDR2 YNNKEL (reference sequence). The CDR3 protein is CASNKSPGNTEAFF. In DNA, the CDR3 is TGTGCCAGCAACAAGAGCCCGGGGAACACTGAAGCTTTCTTT.

This chain links TRBV5-1 with TRBJ1-4, with a weak D call TRBD1 (5 bases). The CDR3 has 15 amino acids. Germline CDR1 is SGHRS and CDR2 is YFSETQ. V lost 1 base, J lost 0 bases, and 7 bases lay in between. The CDR3 sequence is CASSLWGATNEKLFF. In DNA form, the CDR3 reads TGCGCCAGCAGCTTGTGGGGGGCAACTAATGAAAAACTGTTTTTT. The full variable domain, in which reference TRBV5-1 and TRBJ1-4 provide the parts outside the CDR3, is KAGVTQTPRYLIKTRGQQVTLSCSPISGHRSVSWYQQTPGQGLQFLFEYFSETQRNKGNFPGRFSGRQFSNSRSEMNVSTLELGDSALYLCASSLWGATNEKLFFGSGTQLSVL.